The sequence of this TCR beta chain was determined in a study of blood T cells in healthy people across ages. A second PCR of 7 to 11 cycles used a sample-barcoded 5' primer and a J-beta primer mix. TCRdb re-called the 5' RACE reads with MiXCR, one entry per CDR3 protein. The table records 550,000 to 600,000 distinct CDR3 sequences, around 48% of them present only once. This CDR3 comprises 15 residues. CDR1 MNHEY and CDR2 SVGAGI come from the germline V gene. Trimming stripped 6 bases from V and 0 bases from J, with 12 bases between. V usage is TRBV6-5 and J usage is TRBJ2-1, with D perhaps matching TRBD2 (6 bases). The origin of this receptor is a man older than 75 in good health. The sequenced sample consisted of blood. The CDR3 bases are TGTGCCAGCAGGCACCCCGGGAGCTCCTACAATGAGCAGTTCTTC. This encodes CASRHPGSSYNEQFF.